Below, 28 T cell receptor beta chains from the same sample are listed, as sequenced in a study of control samples from healthy donors and cancer patients. Method: immunoSEQ multiplex PCR; TCRdb's copy keeps in-frame clones and lacks some. The data hold 170,000 or so clones, with roughly 92% observed a single time. The sequencing input was blood. Receptors originate from a woman younger than 35 in good health.

This chain joins TRBV2 and TRBJ1-1, with D possibly TRBD1 on 6 matching bases. There are 15 residues in the CDR3. Per the germline V gene, CDR1 is SNHLY and CDR2 is FYNNEI. V lost 6 bases and J lost 5, with 19 bases in between. In DNA, the CDR3 is TGTGCCAGCAGGGCCGGGACACTTGGAGGGACTGAAGCTTTCTTT. It is translated as CASRAGTLGGTEAFF.

The J gene is TRBJ1-6, the V gene TRBV19; D remains ambiguous. V lost 2 bases, J lost 7 bases, and 6 bases lay in between. This CDR3 comprises 13 residues. The germline CDR1 and CDR2 sequences are LNHDA and SQIVND (reference sequence). The CDR3 reads CASSIIQNSPLHF. Here the CDR3 DNA reads TGTGCCAGTAGTATAATTCAGAATTCACCCCTCCACTTT.

The chain is built from TRBV28 and TRBJ2-5; 10 bases map to TRBD1. CDR1 is MDHEN, CDR2 SYDVKM, per germline. This CDR3 has 16 amino acids. Trimming removed 3 bases from V and 5 bases from J; junction bases left unmatched: 9. CDR3 nucleotide sequence: TGTGCCAGCAGTTTCTCCGGACAGGGGGTGCTGGAGACCCAGTACTTC. Encoded protein: CASSFSGQGVLETQYF.

The V and J genes are TRBV12-3 or TRBV12-4 and TRBJ2-1; TRBD2 matches 7 bases. The CDR3 covers 13 residues. Germline trimming cut 10 bases from V and 8 bases from J; bases unmatched to any gene: 11. In DNA form, the CDR3 reads TGTGCCACCCAGCGGGGCTGGAGCGATGAGCAGTTCTTC. This codes for CATQRGWSDEQFF.

The rearrangement joins TRBV7-9 to TRBJ2-6; D remains unclear. Germline V lookup: CDR1 SEHNR, CDR2 FQNEAQ (reference sequence). CDR3 length: 15 amino acids. Trimming removed 1 base from V and 4 bases from J, with 8 bases in between. The CDR3 reads CASSLGKAGANVLTF. The CDR3 region has the DNA TGTGCCAGCAGCTTAGGCAAGGCGGGGGCCAACGTCCTGACTTTC.

The gene calls are TRBV12-3 or TRBV12-4 and TRBJ2-1; D not certain. Deletions cut 7 bases from V and 5 bases from J, with 9 bases between. This CDR3 is built from 12 residues. The CDR3 sequence: CASTAYNNEQFF. For the CDR3, the DNA is TGTGCCAGCACGGCCTATAACAATGAGCAGTTCTTC.

The V and J genes are TRBV12-5 and TRBJ1-4; D not certain. The CDR3 sequence is 14 residues long. In germline, CDR1 is LGHNT, CDR2 FRNRAP. V lost 5 bases and J lost 5, with 12 bases in between. CDR3 nucleotide sequence: TGTGCTAGTGGTCCTGGTGGCTCAAATGAAAAACTGTTTTTT. Its protein product is CASGPGGSNEKLFF.

A word on this clone: Other DNA sequences within the sample encode an identical CDR3. The gene calls are TRBV5-1 and TRBJ2-6; D is unclear. V was shortened by 1 base and J by 1 base, with 6 bases between the two germline ends. This CDR3 has 15 amino acids. The germline CDR1 and CDR2 sequences are SGHRS and YFSETQ. The CDR3 region is CASSLLISGANVLTF. CDR3 bases: TGCGCCAGCAGCTTGTTAATTTCTGGGGCCAACGTCCTGACTTTC.

The chain carries TRBV5-1 and TRBJ1-1; D is possibly TRBD1 (5 bases). V gave up 3 bases and J gave up 1 base, with 10 bases separating them. Germline V gene lookup returns CDR1 SGHRS and CDR2 YFSETQ. There are 14 residues in the CDR3. The CDR3 nucleotides are TGCGCCAGCAGCTCTAGTGGGGGGAACACTGAAGCTTTCTTT. This gives the protein CASSSSGGNTEAFF.

The chain links TRBV5-1 to TRBJ2-7, with 7 bases fitting TRBD1. Trimming cost V 4 bases and J 2 bases; bases outside gene matches: 6. Germline CDR1 and CDR2: SGHRS and YFSETQ. This CDR3 region has 14 residues. For the CDR3, the DNA is TGCGCCAGCAGCCGTGATACAGGGGCCTACGAGCAGTACTTC. It yields the protein CASSRDTGAYEQYF.

V and J are TRBV3-1 (or the pseudogene TRBV3-2) and TRBJ1-1; possibly TRBD1 for D (5 bases). This CDR3 is built from 14 residues. The V gene's germline CDR1 is LGHDT and CDR2 YNNKEL (reference sequence). V lost 4 bases, J lost 1 base, and 10 bases lay in between. The DNA for the CDR3 is TGTGCCAGCAGCCCGGGACGCCAGAACACTGAAGCTTTCTTT. It yields the protein CASSPGRQNTEAFF.

This chain connects TRBV6-2 or TRBV6-3 to TRBJ1-2; D may be TRBD1 (6 bases). Germline CDR1 MNHEY, CDR2 SVGEGT. CDR3 length: 15 amino acids. Trimming removed 2 bases at V and 0 bases at J, with 10 bases between. The CDR3 sequence is CASSYRTVANYGYTF. CDR3 DNA sequence: TGTGCCAGCAGTTACAGGACAGTGGCTAACTATGGCTACACCTTC.

The chain is built from TRBV27 and TRBJ1-1; D not certain. Germline V gene data show CDR1 as MNHEY and CDR2 as SMNVEV (reference sequence). V was trimmed by 1 base and J by 4 bases, leaving 7 bases between them. The CDR3 contains 13 residues. CDR3 nucleotide sequence: TGTGCCAGCAGTTTATTGATGTTCACTGAAGCTTTCTTT. Amino acids: CASSLLMFTEAFF.

The rearrangement joins TRBV9 to TRBJ2-2; no reliable D call. Trimming took 6 bases from V and 1 from J, leaving 13 bases between them. This CDR3 has 15 amino acids. Germline assignment: CDR1 SGDLS and CDR2 YYNGEE. CDR3 region: CASTVGQLNTGELFF. The CDR3 DNA reads as TGTGCCAGCACGGTCGGGCAGCTGAACACCGGGGAGCTGTTTTTT.

In DNA, the CDR3 is TGTGCCAGCACGAGGGGAAGGAGTAACTATGGCTACACCTTC. This codes for CASTRGRSNYGYTF. This chain joins TRBV2 and TRBJ1-2; a possible D gene is TRBD1 (5 bases). With 7 bases removed from V and 1 base from J, the gap between germline ends came to 13 bases. Germline V gene sequence: CDR1 SNHLY, CDR2 FYNNEI. The CDR3 runs to 14 residues.

The V and J genes are TRBV7-9 and TRBJ1-1; TRBD1 agrees at 10 bases. The J segment lost 3 bases and the V segment lost 5 bases, leaving 9 bases of the junction unmatched. The CDR3 consists of 16 residues. The germline CDR1 and CDR2 sequences are SEHNR and FQNEAQ (reference sequence). The CDR3, as DNA: TGTGCCAGCAGCCCTCTCCCCGGGACAGGGGACACTGAAGCTTTCTTT. The encoded protein is CASSPLPGTGDTEAFF.

V and J are TRBV5-1 and TRBJ1-2; D uncertain. This CDR3 region has 15 residues. Germline values: CDR1 SGHRS, CDR2 YFSETQ. V was shortened by 2 bases and J by 0 bases, with 11 bases between the two germline ends. CDR3 sequence: CASSFGGSANYGYTF. DNA of the CDR3: TGCGCCAGCAGCTTTGGAGGAAGCGCTAACTATGGCTACACCTTC.

In its sample, this clone was seen once. V and J are TRBV27 and TRBJ2-7; 8 positions match TRBD2. The length of the CDR3 is 14 residues. Germline loops: CDR1 MNHEY, CDR2 SMNVEV (reference sequence). The ends lost 4 bases at V and 6 bases at J; junction bases unmatched: 8. The CDR3 DNA is TGTGCCAGCAGTTCCGTGGCTAGCGGGCGCGAGCAGTACTTC. Translated: CASSSVASGREQYF.

The chain combines TRBV28 with TRBJ1-6, with D tentatively TRBD1 (5 bases). V was pared by 4 bases and J by 7 bases, with 17 bases between. The CDR3 has 16 residues. CDR1 and CDR2 (germline): MDHEN, SYDVKM. CDR3 in amino acids: CASSSMSGTLNSPLHF. The CDR3 DNA is TGTGCCAGCAGTTCAATGTCCGGGACCTTGAATTCACCCCTCCACTTT.

J is TRBJ2-7 and V is TRBV13; 7 bases agree with TRBD1. Germline-derived CDR1 and CDR2 are PRHDT and FYEKMQ (reference sequence). The junction had 2 bases not matched to a gene; V was cut back by 4 bases and J by 2 bases. The CDR3 is 13 residues long. CDR3 DNA sequence: TGTGCCAGCAGCTCAACAGGGGCCTACGAGCAGTACTTC. Translating gives CASSSTGAYEQYF.

The rearrangement joins TRBV7-9 to TRBJ2-7; TRBD2 matches 13 bases. Trimming cost V 5 bases and J 7 bases; bases outside gene matches: 11. The CDR3 sequence is 16 residues long. Germline assignment: CDR1 SEHNR and CDR2 FQNEAQ (reference sequence). Written as DNA, the CDR3 is TGTGCCAGCAGCAAACCGGGACTAGCGGGAATTGGTGAGCAGTACTTC. Protein product: CASSKPGLAGIGEQYF.

The J gene is TRBJ1-5, the V gene TRBV28, with D possibly matching TRBD1 (5 bases). V was clipped by 6 bases and J by 5 bases, with 11 bases between them. The germline gives CDR1 MDHEN, CDR2 SYDVKM. The CDR3 has 13 residues. The CDR3 sequence: CASRFQGDQPQHF. Written as DNA, the CDR3 is TGTGCCAGCAGATTCCAGGGTGATCAGCCCCAGCATTTT.

The chain combines TRBV2 with TRBJ2-1; 9 bases are shared with TRBD1. Germline V CDR1 and CDR2: SNHLY, FYNNEI. The CDR3 has 19 residues. V shed 6 bases and J 0 bases; nucleotides not matched to a gene: 15. The CDR3 protein is CASRPGQGKLMSSYNEQFF. CDR3 DNA sequence: TGTGCCAGCAGACCGGGACAGGGCAAACTAATGAGCTCCTACAATGAGCAGTTCTTC.

This clone was seen a single time. The chain uses TRBV28 and TRBJ1-1; a weak D match, TRBD1 (5 bases). In germline, CDR1 is MDHEN, CDR2 SYDVKM. The CDR3 loop spans 14 amino acids. V was shortened by 6 bases and J by 3 bases, with 14 bases between the two germline ends. CDR3 coding DNA: TGTGCCAGCAGGTTGGGGGGGTGGGACACTGAAGCTTTCTTT. Its protein is CASRLGGWDTEAFF.

This chain joins TRBV2 and TRBJ1-2, with D perhaps matching TRBD1 (5 bases). Germline values: CDR1 SNHLY, CDR2 FYNNEI. V dropped 4 bases and J dropped 3 bases, with 12 bases sitting between them. The CDR3 has 14 residues. CDR3 residues: CASSGRQGDYGYTF. The CDR3 region has the DNA TGTGCCAGCAGTGGACGGCAGGGCGACTATGGCTACACCTTC.

The chain combines TRBV7-2 with TRBJ2-7; D is uncertain. V was cut by 6 bases and J by 2 bases, with 17 bases left in between. Germline CDR1 SGHTA, CDR2 FQGNSA. The length of the CDR3 is 15 residues. The CDR3 is CASRNLPDGTYEQYF. The CDR3 region has the DNA TGTGCCAGCAGGAACCTCCCCGACGGAACCTACGAGCAGTACTTC.

The V call is TRBV6-5, the J call TRBJ2-2, with unresolved D. The CDR3 loop spans 12 amino acids. CDR1 and CDR2 from the germline V gene are MNHEY and SVGAGI. V gave up 9 bases and J gave up 1 base, with 6 bases separating them. CDR3 protein: CASGRNTGELFF. The CDR3 DNA reads as TGTGCCAGTGGACGGAACACCGGGGAGCTGTTTTTT.

V is TRBV18 and J is TRBJ1-1; 8 nucleotides match TRBD1. CDR3 length equals 14 residues. The V and J ends lost 3 bases and 5 bases, in that order; junction bases with no gene match: 5. The germline CDR1 and CDR2 sequences are KGHSH and LQKENI. CDR3 bases: TGTGCCAGCTCACCGGACAGGGTGGGGACTGAAGCTTTCTTT. Translation: CASSPDRVGTEAFF.